Listed below are T cell receptor beta chains from one sample, sequenced in a study of blood T cell repertoires in COVID-19. Profiled with immunoSEQ multiplex PCR; TCRdb holds only in-frame clones, not every one. The sample includes under 250,000 clones, 70% to 90% of them seen just once. Sequencing was performed on peripheral blood. All receptors derive from a man aged 50-60 years who had recovered from COVID-19. CDR3s include the opening cysteine and the closing phenylalanine or tryptophan. Each record gives: D gene, V gene, clone size, J gene, CDR3 DNA, CDR3 protein. D genes are given only for firm matches. A row's size may be missing; if present it is once, few, many or a size class.

D gene: TRBD1
V gene: TRBV5-6
clone size: few
J gene: TRBJ1-2
CDR3 DNA: TGTGCCAGCAGCTTAGGGACAGGGTGGACCTATGGCTACACCTTC
CDR3 protein: CASSLGTGWTYGYTF

D gene: TRBD1
V gene: TRBV27
clone size: -
J gene: TRBJ2-7
CDR3 DNA: TGTGCCAGCAGTTTCACAGGGGATTACGAGCAGTACTTC
CDR3 protein: CASSFTGDYEQYF

D gene: -
V gene: TRBV5-6
clone size: -
J gene: TRBJ2-1
CDR3 DNA: TGTGCCAGCACCCTCTCTGCGTACAATGAGCAGTTCTTC
CDR3 protein: CASTLSAYNEQFF

D gene: TRBD1
V gene: TRBV5-1
clone size: -
J gene: TRBJ2-3
CDR3 DNA: TGCGCCAGCAGCCCAGCGACAGGGGTGGGCACAGATACGCAGTATTTT
CDR3 protein: CASSPATGVGTDTQYF

D gene: -
V gene: TRBV28
clone size: -
J gene: TRBJ1-3
CDR3 DNA: TGTGCCAGCAGTTTAATAAAGGGAGACACCATATATTTT
CDR3 protein: CASSLIKGDTIYF

D gene: -
V gene: TRBV6-5
clone size: -
J gene: TRBJ2-2
CDR3 DNA: TGTGCCAGCAGTTACTCGCGGGCGGCGAACACCGGGGAGCTGTTTTTT
CDR3 protein: CASSYSRAANTGELFF

D gene: TRBD1
V gene: TRBV9
clone size: -
J gene: TRBJ2-7
CDR3 DNA: TGTGCCAGCAGCCTGGGACAGGGAAGGAGCTACGAGCAGTACTTC
CDR3 protein: CASSLGQGRSYEQYF

D gene: -
V gene: TRBV28
clone size: -
J gene: TRBJ2-1
CDR3 DNA: TGTGCCAGCAGTTTAGGCGGGATGAGCTCCTACAATGAGCAGTTCTTC
CDR3 protein: CASSLGGMSSYNEQFF

D gene: -
V gene: TRBV19
clone size: -
J gene: TRBJ1-5
CDR3 DNA: TGTGCCAGTAGTATTAGGGGGCAGCCCCAGCATTTT
CDR3 protein: CASSIRGQPQHF

D gene: TRBD1
V gene: TRBV27
clone size: few
J gene: TRBJ2-3
CDR3 DNA: TGTGCCAGCAGTTTATGGGGACAGAGCACAGATACGCAGTATTTT
CDR3 protein: CASSLWGQSTDTQYF

D gene: -
V gene: TRBV6-1
clone size: once
J gene: TRBJ1-6
CDR3 DNA: TGTGCCAGCACAGGGGACTACTCACCCCTCCACTTT
CDR3 protein: CASTGDYSPLHF

D gene: TRBD2
V gene: TRBV6-5
clone size: -
J gene: TRBJ2-3
CDR3 DNA: TGTGCCAGCAGTTGGCTTAGCGGGAGAGCAGATACGCAGTATTTT
CDR3 protein: CASSWLSGRADTQYF

D gene: TRBD1
V gene: TRBV5-1
clone size: -
J gene: TRBJ1-1
CDR3 DNA: TGCGCCAGCAGCTTGACACCGGGACAGGAAGCTTTCTTT
CDR3 protein: CASSLTPGQEAFF

D gene: TRBD1
V gene: TRBV25-1
clone size: -
J gene: TRBJ1-6
CDR3 DNA: TGTGCCAGCAGTGTCAGGAGGGGGCGTTTTTACGGTAATTCACCCCTCCACTTT
CDR3 protein: CASSVRRGRFYGNSPLHF

D gene: -
V gene: TRBV5-1
clone size: few
J gene: TRBJ2-3
CDR3 DNA: TGCGCCAGCAGCCGTGAGCCTGGGGCACCAGATACGCAGTATTTT
CDR3 protein: CASSREPGAPDTQYF

D gene: -
V gene: TRBV21-1
clone size: -
J gene: TRBJ2-5
CDR3 DNA: TGTGCCAGCAGCAAAATGGGGGACAAGACCCAGTACTTC
CDR3 protein: CASSKMGDKTQYF

D gene: -
V gene: TRBV30
clone size: -
J gene: TRBJ2-7
CDR3 DNA: TGTGCCTGGAGTATCGTGAGAGAGCAGTACTTC
CDR3 protein: CAWSIVREQYF

D gene: TRBD1
V gene: TRBV7-9
clone size: -
J gene: TRBJ1-2
CDR3 DNA: TGTGCCAGCAGCTTAGCTACAGGGGCGCATGGCTACACCTTC
CDR3 protein: CASSLATGAHGYTF

D gene: -
V gene: TRBV6-5
clone size: -
J gene: TRBJ2-1
CDR3 DNA: TGTGCCAGCAGTTACTCCTCCGCCGGTAGCAGCCATGAGCAGTTCTTC
CDR3 protein: CASSYSSAGSSHEQFF

D gene: -
V gene: TRBV24-1
clone size: -
J gene: TRBJ2-3
CDR3 DNA: TGTGCCACCAGTCATCCTAGCGCCACAGATACGCAGTATTTT
CDR3 protein: CATSHPSATDTQYF

D gene: TRBD1
V gene: TRBV7-9
clone size: -
J gene: TRBJ2-7
CDR3 DNA: TGTGCCAGCAGCCAAAGGACAGGAACCTACGAGCAGTACTTC
CDR3 protein: CASSQRTGTYEQYF

D gene: -
V gene: TRBV21-1
clone size: -
J gene: TRBJ1-5
CDR3 DNA: TGTGCCAGCAGTAGCCGACAGGGAAGCAATCAGCCCCAGCATTTT
CDR3 protein: CASSSRQGSNQPQHF

D gene: TRBD2
V gene: TRBV12-5
clone size: -
J gene: TRBJ2-3
CDR3 DNA: TGTGCTAGTGGTCGGGGGCTGGCTAGCGGGGGCACAGATACGCAGTATTTT
CDR3 protein: CASGRGLASGGTDTQYF

D gene: TRBD1
V gene: TRBV6-5
clone size: -
J gene: TRBJ1-6
CDR3 DNA: TGTGCCAGCAGCTTTGGACAGGGGAATTCACCCCTCCACTTT
CDR3 protein: CASSFGQGNSPLHF

D gene: TRBD1
V gene: TRBV10-2
clone size: -
J gene: TRBJ1-1
CDR3 DNA: TGCGCCAGCAACAGGGGCGAGCTGGTTGAAGCTTTCTTT
CDR3 protein: CASNRGELVEAFF

D gene: TRBD1
V gene: TRBV7-9
clone size: few
J gene: TRBJ2-7
CDR3 DNA: TGTGCCAGCAGCTTAGGCGGGACAGGGGACCACGAGCAGTACTTC
CDR3 protein: CASSLGGTGDHEQYF

D gene: -
V gene: TRBV18
clone size: -
J gene: TRBJ2-1
CDR3 DNA: TGTGCCAGCTCACCACTCGCAGGCTACAATGAGCAGTTCTTC
CDR3 protein: CASSPLAGYNEQFF

D gene: TRBD1
V gene: TRBV4-1
clone size: -
J gene: TRBJ2-2
CDR3 DNA: TGCGCCAGCAGCCTGCCCCCTCGGACAGGGGATCCCGGGGAGCTGTTTTTT
CDR3 protein: CASSLPPRTGDPGELFF

D gene: -
V gene: TRBV9
clone size: -
J gene: TRBJ2-3
CDR3 DNA: TGTGCCAGCAGCGTAGGAGGGCAAAGCACAGATACGCAGTATTTT
CDR3 protein: CASSVGGQSTDTQYF

D gene: -
V gene: TRBV5-1
clone size: -
J gene: TRBJ2-2
CDR3 DNA: TGCGCCAGCTCCCCCGTCGGAGGTAACACCGGGGAGCTGTTTTTT
CDR3 protein: CASSPVGGNTGELFF

D gene: -
V gene: TRBV2
clone size: -
J gene: TRBJ2-7
CDR3 DNA: TGTGCCAGCAGTGAAGAAGGGGCAAAAGCCTACGAGCAGTACTTC
CDR3 protein: CASSEEGAKAYEQYF